Shown below are 30 T cell receptor beta chains from a single sample sequenced in a study of beta chain features in type 1 diabetes. These TCRs are of unknown antigen specificity. Isolated RNA was reverse transcribed in full, so expressed TCRB transcripts were sequenced. Clones were read by immunoSEQ multiplex PCR, and TCRdb kept only the in-frame ones, dropping some. The profile shows about 240,000 clones, approximately 14% of them singletons. Study findings and constraints: Among patients with Type 1 diabetes, TCRB CDR3s were moderately but significantly shorter in every one of the four CD4+ subsets.

Material for sequencing was naive CD4+ T cells from blood. Receptor source: a man aged 30-40 years with type 1 diabetes.

In its sample, this clone was seen a few times. The V gene is TRBV5-4, the J gene TRBJ2-1; possible D gene TRBD2, 5 bases. There are 13 residues in the CDR3. Germline CDR1 is SGHNT and CDR2 is YYREEE (reference sequence). V lost 4 bases, J lost 6 bases, and 11 bases lay in between. The CDR3 sequence: CASSTPSSNEQFF. The CDR3 DNA reads TGTGCCAGCAGCACCCCTAGCTCCAATGAGCAGTTCTTC.

The chain uses TRBV5-1 and TRBJ2-3; a possible D gene is TRBD2 (6 bases). Germline lookup yields CDR1 SGHRS and CDR2 YFSETQ. The CDR3 consists of 15 residues. V was pared by 6 bases and J by 2 bases, with 16 bases between. The CDR3 is CASTAGLGYTDTQYF. The CDR3 region has the DNA TGCGCCAGCACCGCGGGACTGGGCTACACAGATACGCAGTATTTT. The full variable domain, completed using reference TRBV5-1 and TRBJ2-3, is KAGVTQTPRYLIKTRGQQVTLSCSPISGHRSVSWYQQTPGQGLQFLFEYFSETQRNKGNFPGRFSGRQFSNSRSEMNVSTLELGDSALYLCASTAGLGYTDTQYFGPGTRLTVL.

The rearrangement uses TRBV6-5 and TRBJ2-3; tentative D call: TRBD2 (5 bases). Trimming pared 2 bases from V and 2 bases from J, leaving 14 bases between. Germline loops: CDR1 MNHEY, CDR2 SVGAGI. This CDR3 is 16 amino acids long. CDR3 nucleotides: TGTGCCAGCAGTTACACTTCCCGCGGGTTCACAGATACGCAGTATTTT. Its translation is CASSYTSRGFTDTQYF.

This clone occurred a few times. The chain employs TRBV7-9 and TRBJ1-6; TRBD1 aligns across 10 bases. With 5 bases clipped from V and 7 bases from J, the junction kept 5 bases outside the gene matches. The CDR3 is made up of 15 amino acids. Germline CDR1 and CDR2: SEHNR and FQNEAQ (reference sequence). CDR3 in amino acids: CASSPPGQGNSPLHF. The CDR3 DNA reads TGTGCCAGCAGCCCACCGGGACAGGGGAATTCACCCCTCCACTTT.

The chain is built from TRBV4-1 and TRBJ2-3, with TRBD2 identical over 7 bases. The CDR3 has 17 amino acids. The J segment lost 1 base and the V segment lost 4 bases, leaving 11 bases of the junction unmatched. Germline-derived CDR1 and CDR2 are MGHRA and YSYEKL. The CDR3 nucleotides read TGCGCCAGCAGCCCCTCGGGTGGCCTAGCGGGCACAGATACGCAGTATTTT. Translating gives CASSPSGGLAGTDTQYF.

This chain links TRBV7-9 with TRBJ2-3; 8 bases are a match to TRBD1. Germline CDR1 reads SEHNR; CDR2 reads FQNEAQ (reference sequence). This CDR3 comprises 14 residues. The V segment lost 1 base and the J segment 3 bases; nucleotides outside the gene matches: 0. CDR3 residues: CASSLGTGTDTQYF. CDR3 DNA: TGTGCCAGCAGCTTAGGGACAGGGACAGATACGCAGTATTTT.

V usage is TRBV7-9 and J usage is TRBJ1-2; 8 bases match TRBD1. The V gene end was trimmed by 4 bases and the J gene end by 6 bases; junction bases not matched to a gene: 4. The V gene's germline CDR1 is SEHNR and CDR2 FQNEAQ (reference sequence). The CDR3 has 13 amino acids. This CDR3 is CASSSTGANGYTF. In DNA, the CDR3 is TGTGCCAGCAGCTCGACAGGGGCGAATGGCTACACCTTC. The variable domain in full, completed from reference TRBV7-9 and TRBJ1-2, reads DTGVSQNPRHKITKRGQNVTFRCDPISEHNRLYWYRQTLGQGPEFLTYFQNEAQLEKSRLLSDRFSAERPKGSFSTLEIQRTEQGDSAMYLCASSSTGANGYTFGSGTRLTVV.

The chain couples TRBV7-9 to TRBJ2-1; 14 nucleotides match TRBD2. This CDR3 contains 17 residues. Germline V gene data show CDR1 as SEHNR and CDR2 as FQNEAQ (reference sequence). V was pared by 1 base and J by 7 bases, with 6 bases of the junction left unmatched. The CDR3 coding sequence is TGTGCCAGCAGCTTAGAGTCGTGGACTAGCGGGAGGAATGAGCAGTTCTTC. This translates into CASSLESWTSGRNEQFF.

The J gene is TRBJ2-5, the V gene TRBV5-6; 8 positions agree with TRBD2. This CDR3 spans 17 amino acids. Germline V CDR1 and CDR2: SGHDT, YYEEEE. Losses at the gene ends were 0 bases for V and 4 bases for J; bases not matched to a gene: 11. The CDR3 reads CASSLASGSLGGETQYF. The DNA of the CDR3 is TGTGCCAGCAGCTTGGCCAGCGGGAGCCTCGGCGGAGAGACCCAGTACTTC.

The chain joins TRBV30 to TRBJ2-7; 8 positions match TRBD1. Germline V gene sequence: CDR1 GTSNPN, CDR2 SVGIG (reference sequence). CDR3 length: 14 amino acids. J lost 5 bases, V lost 2 bases, and 8 bases had no gene match. Here the CDR3 reads CAWSRQGRYDEQYF. CDR3 sequence (DNA): TGTGCCTGGAGTCGACAGGGGAGATACGACGAGCAGTACTTC.

In its sample, this clone was seen a few times. The chain employs TRBV10-1 and TRBJ2-7, with a weak D call TRBD1 (5 bases). The germline gives CDR1 WNHNN, CDR2 SYGVQD (reference sequence). CDR3 length equals 13 residues. The V and J ends lost 10 bases and 0 bases respectively, with 13 bases between them. The CDR3 protein is CATAPTGSYEQYF. CDR3 nucleotide sequence: TGCGCCACCGCCCCAACAGGCTCCTACGAGCAGTACTTC.

This clone was detected only a few times. The rearrangement links TRBV19 to TRBJ1-1; perhaps TRBD1 as D (5 bases). Trimming stripped 3 bases from V and 13 bases from J, with 27 bases between. This CDR3 has 16 residues. Germline CDR1 and CDR2: LNHDA and SQIVND (reference sequence). CDR3 in amino acids: CASSIAVGGTEKMVFF. CDR3 bases: TGTGCCAGTAGTATCGCGGTGGGGGGGACTGAGAAAATGGTTTTCTTT.

This chain uses TRBV9 with TRBJ2-7; D may be TRBD1 (6 bases). Per the germline V gene, CDR1 is SGDLS and CDR2 is YYNGEE. Trimming cost V 2 bases and J 6 bases, with 12 bases left between them. The CDR3 extends over 13 amino acids. DNA of the CDR3: TGTGCCAGCAGCGTCACAGGGAAATCCGAGCAGTACTTC. Its translation: CASSVTGKSEQYF.

V usage is TRBV5-4 and J usage is TRBJ2-7; 10 bases map to TRBD2. Per the germline V gene, CDR1 is SGHNT and CDR2 is YYREEE (reference sequence). CDR3 length equals 15 residues. Trimming took 3 bases from V and 7 from J; bases not matched to a gene: 10. The CDR3 coding sequence is TGTGCCAGCAGCTCTAAGCGGGAGGGCCTAGGAGAGCAGTACTTC. Translated, it gives CASSSKREGLGEQYF.

This clone was recorded a few times. The chain is built from TRBV2 and TRBJ2-2, with 7 bases fitting TRBD2. The germline V gene encodes CDR1 SNHLY and CDR2 FYNNEI. The CDR3 loop spans 14 amino acids. The trim removed 6 bases at V and 3 bases at J, leaving 4 bases unmatched. CDR3 sequence (DNA): TGTGCCAGCAGAACTAGCGAATACACCGGGGAGCTGTTTTTT. It encodes CASRTSEYTGELFF.

The rearrangement joins TRBV23-1 to TRBJ1-3, with D perhaps matching TRBD1 (5 bases). TRBV23-1 is labeled an ORF, and its function is uncertain. CDR3 length equals 17 residues. The germline V and J ends were trimmed by 3 bases and 0 bases, with 15 bases remaining between them. The CDR3 loop is CASSHKTEAFSGNTIYF. CDR3 nucleotides: TGCGCCAGCAGTCACAAGACAGAGGCCTTCTCTGGAAACACCATATATTTT.

This clone occurred a few times. This chain uses TRBV5-1 with TRBJ2-5; TRBD1 agrees at 8 bases. The CDR3 is 14 amino acids. The V gene's germline CDR1 is SGHRS and CDR2 YFSETQ. Germline trimming cut 2 bases from V and 4 bases from J; bases unmatched to any gene: 4. CDR3 nucleotide sequence: TGCGCCAGCAGCTTTCAGGGGGCCGGAGAGACCCAGTACTTC. Amino acids: CASSFQGAGETQYF.

V gene TRBV5-4 combines with J gene TRBJ2-2; D may be TRBD1 (6 bases). V lost 4 bases and J lost 4, with 17 bases in between. This CDR3 has 16 amino acids. CDR1 and CDR2 (germline): SGHNT, YYREEE (reference sequence). For the CDR3, the DNA is TGTGCCAGCAGCCCTCTTCAGGGGTCGGTCACCGGGGAGCTGTTTTTT. Translated: CASSPLQGSVTGELFF. The entire variable domain, with the rest obtained from reference TRBV5-4 and TRBJ2-2, is as follows: ETGVTQSPTHLIKTRGQQVTLRCSSQSGHNTVSWYQQALGQGPQFIFQYYREEENGRGNFPPRFSGLQFPNYSSELNVNALELDDSALYLCASSPLQGSVTGELFFGEGSRLTVL.

Comment on this clone: The sample holds other DNA sequences that translate to the same CDR3. The chain couples TRBV7-9 to TRBJ2-7, with 8 bases fitting TRBD1. This CDR3 is 13 amino acids long. Unmatched junction bases numbered 4, after V lost 5 bases and J lost 4 bases. The V gene's germline CDR1 is SEHNR and CDR2 FQNEAQ (reference sequence). The CDR3, as DNA: TGTGCCAGCAGCCCAGGGGGCAGTTACGAGCAGTACTTC. It specifies CASSPGGSYEQYF.

In its sample, this clone was seen a few times. The chain carries TRBV11-2 and TRBJ2-1; the match to TRBD2 covers 13 bases. In germline, CDR1 is SGHAT, CDR2 FQNNGV. CDR3 size: 16 residues. V dropped 6 bases and J dropped 5; count of bases not matched to a gene: 7. CDR3 region: CASRPGTSGTNNEQFF. Written as DNA, the CDR3 is TGTGCCAGCAGGCCTGGGACTAGCGGGACTAACAATGAGCAGTTCTTC.

This clone turned up a few times. This chain connects TRBV6-6 to TRBJ2-1, with D maybe TRBD2 (5 bases). The CDR3 runs to 13 residues. Germline values: CDR1 MNHNY, CDR2 SVGAGI (reference sequence). The ends were cut back, 2 bases at V and 7 bases at J, with 9 bases in the middle. The CDR3 bases are TGTGCCAGCAGTTACGCACGGGGAAATGAGCAGTTCTTC. This encodes CASSYARGNEQFF.

The V gene is TRBV19, the J gene TRBJ2-2, with D possibly being TRBD1 (6 bases). Trimming shortened V by 1 base and J by 2 bases, and 17 bases separated the two germline ends. Germline V gene data show CDR1 as LNHDA and CDR2 as SQIVND (reference sequence). The CDR3 totals 18 residues. The CDR3 region is CASSIVGNPGHNTGELFF. CDR3 sequence (DNA): TGTGCCAGTAGTATAGTGGGAAACCCGGGACACAACACCGGGGAGCTGTTTTTT.

This clone turned up a few times. The rearrangement joins TRBV2 to TRBJ2-3, with D perhaps TRBD2 (6 bases). The CDR3 runs 12 residues. The germline gives CDR1 SNHLY, CDR2 FYNNEI. Trimming shortened V by 8 bases and J by 11 bases, and 17 bases separated the two germline ends. The CDR3 is CASAWEAGGQYF. The CDR3 DNA reads TGTGCCAGCGCCTGGGAGGCCGGGGGGCAGTATTTT.

The chain combines TRBV11-2 with TRBJ1-2; D is unclear. The germline V and J ends were trimmed by 6 bases and 4 bases, with 12 bases remaining between them. From germline, CDR1 is SGHAT and CDR2 FQNNGV. There are 13 residues in the CDR3. This CDR3 is CASRPTSIYGYTF. The CDR3 DNA follows: TGTGCCAGCAGGCCAACATCAATCTATGGCTACACCTTC.

The V call is TRBV6-5, the J call TRBJ2-7; 10 nucleotides match TRBD2. The CDR3 covers 16 residues. In germline, CDR1 is MNHEY, CDR2 SVGAGI. After removal of 0 bases from V and 0 bases from J, the junction contained 2 bases not matched to a gene. CDR3 sequence reads: CASSYSSGRASYEQYF. The CDR3 DNA reads TGTGCCAGCAGTTACTCGAGCGGGAGGGCCTCCTACGAGCAGTACTTC.

This clone has only a few counts. The chain joins TRBV29-1 to TRBJ2-1, with D hard to call. Trimming removed 4 bases at V and 5 bases at J, with 15 bases between. Germline CDR1 is SQVTM and CDR2 is ANQGSEA. This CDR3 region has 14 residues. In nucleotides, the CDR3 is TGCAGCGTTGTGCTGGATAATCAGGACAATGAGCAGTTCTTC. Its translation is CSVVLDNQDNEQFF.

The chain has TRBV29-1 and TRBJ2-1; 8 nucleotides agree with TRBD1. Looked up from germline, CDR1 is SQVTM and CDR2 is ANQGSEA. This CDR3 has 14 residues. V dropped 4 bases and J dropped 1; count of bases not matched to a gene: 3. The CDR3 is CSVGRTGSYNEQFF. The CDR3 DNA sequence: TGCAGCGTTGGAAGGACAGGGTCCTACAATGAGCAGTTCTTC.

This clone was detected only a few times. This chain joins TRBV5-1 and TRBJ2-7, with 8 bases lining up with TRBD2. This CDR3 has 17 residues. Germline CDR1 is SGHRS and CDR2 is YFSETQ. The V and J ends lost 3 bases and 6 bases, in that order; junction bases with no gene match: 17. CDR3 residues: CASSSGQIGAGVREQYF. The CDR3 DNA is TGCGCCAGCAGCTCCGGACAGATAGGAGCGGGAGTACGCGAGCAGTACTTC.

This clone was observed a few times. The CDR3 DNA reads TGTGCCAGCAGCCCGGGGGAAGCGAACACCGGGGAGCTGTTTTTT. Its protein product is CASSPGEANTGELFF. V usage is TRBV7-9 and J usage is TRBJ2-2; possibly TRBD2 for D (6 bases). The CDR3 contains 15 residues. Trimming shortened V by 5 bases and J by 0 bases, and 10 bases separated the two germline ends. CDR1 and CDR2 (germline): SEHNR, FQNEAQ (reference sequence).

The chain is built from TRBV4-1 and TRBJ2-2; TRBD1 might be the D (6 bases). The germline gives CDR1 MGHRA, CDR2 YSYEKL. This CDR3 has 15 amino acids. Trimming left V 1 base short and J 6 bases short, with 12 bases between. CDR3 DNA sequence: TGCGCCAGCAGCCAAGGGGCGGCAGGGGCCGGGGAGCTGTTTTTT. Translation: CASSQGAAGAGELFF.